This entry concerns a single T cell receptor (beta chain). The data originate from a study of blood T cell repertoires in COVID-19. Study context: T cells, B-cell-depleted T cells, or PBMCs supplied cDNA or gDNA.

The CDR3 consists of 17 residues. J gave up 7 bases and V 1 base, and 14 bases lay outside the gene matches. CDR1 and CDR2 from the germline V gene are MNHNS and SASEGT. Source study methods: Estimated nucleated cell counts came from reference gene primer amplification. Sequenced by immunoSEQ multiplex PCR; TCRdb stores in-frame clones only, minus some. The V and J calls and the clone size are those of that table, but D and trimming were determined from the DNA. Of some 46,000 clones listed, more than 80% are singletons. This TCR was sampled from a man aged 55-75 years with acute or convalescent COVID-19. V usage is TRBV6-1 and J usage is TRBJ2-7; 9 nucleotides align to TRBD2. The sample taken for sequencing was peripheral blood. CDR3: CASSEGTSVLPFTEQYF. The CDR3 DNA sequence: TGTGCCAGCAGTGAAGGGACTAGCGTTCTACCCTTTACGGAGCAGTACTTC.